This note documents a single T cell receptor beta chain sequence. The antigen remains undetermined. Germline and junction disagree at one end, which may indicate a read error. MiXCR, applied by TCRdb to the reads, yields one record per CDR3 protein. The sample lists more than 95,000 distinct CDR3 sequences, 30% to 40% occurring once. This entry is derived from a study of T cell repertoires in cytomegalovirus infection. About the research overall: Recently described HLA-C-restricted plus well-studied HLA-B-restricted CMV epitopes were used. Both CMV infection and a matching HLA type were indicated by public TCR beta signatures.

Points from the study as a whole: HLA-C-restricted, CMV-specific TCR beta clonotypes were dominant ex vivo.

The receptor comes from a human donor in good health (CMV status not recorded). Some clones in this sample may be carry-over from other donors' samples. The sequencing used CD8+ T cells from cultured PBMCs, collected from culture after CMV antigen stimulation.

The CDR3 DNA is TGTGCCAGCAGCCCACTAGGGACTAATGAGCAGTTCTTC. It is translated as CASSPLGTNEQFF. The chain couples TRBV4-1 to TRBJ2-1; D perhaps matches TRBD2 (6 bases). The CDR3 is made up of 13 amino acids. CDR1 and CDR2 (germline): MGHRA, YSYEKL.